A single sample is the source of the 24 T cell receptor beta chains below, sequenced in a study of blood T cell repertoires in COVID-19. The assay was immunoSEQ multiplex PCR, and TCRdb's table has in-frame clones only and misses some. The sample records 250,000 to 400,000 clones, roughly 88% being singletons. Sequencing was performed on peripheral blood. Receptor source: a woman aged 30 to 39 with COVID-19, enrolled during active disease.

V usage is TRBV2 and J usage is TRBJ1-5, with TRBD1 matching over 10 bases. The length of the CDR3 is 18 residues. The ends lost 3 bases at V and 1 base at J; junction bases unmatched: 9. Looked up from germline, CDR1 is SNHLY and CDR2 is FYNNEI. The CDR3, as DNA: TGTGCCAGCAGTGATGTGGGACAGGGGTTATCAAGCAATCAGCCCCAGCATTTT. This sequence encodes CASSDVGQGLSSNQPQHF.

The chain has TRBV7-9 and TRBJ2-2; D is ambiguous. Germline CDR1 is SEHNR and CDR2 is FQNEAQ (reference sequence). Trimming pared 3 bases from V and 1 base from J, leaving 9 bases between. The CDR3 loop spans 15 amino acids. The CDR3 sequence: CASSLGRMNTGELFF. In nucleotides, the CDR3 is TGTGCCAGCAGCTTGGGCAGAATGAACACCGGGGAGCTGTTTTTT.

The chain joins TRBV9 to TRBJ1-2, with D perhaps matching TRBD1 (6 bases). Trimming stripped 5 bases from V and 5 bases from J, with 13 bases between. Germline CDR1 reads SGDLS; CDR2 reads YYNGEE. The CDR3 extends over 13 amino acids. CDR3 DNA: TGTGCCAGCAGGGGATCACAGGGTTATGGCTACACCTTC. Protein product: CASRGSQGYGYTF.

This chain joins TRBV7-9 and TRBJ1-1, with TRBD1 as a possible D gene (5 bases). This CDR3 spans 12 amino acids. V lost 5 bases and J lost 12, with 16 bases in between. Germline assignment: CDR1 SEHNR and CDR2 FQNEAQ (reference sequence). CDR3 DNA: TGTGCCAGCAGCACCGGGACTGTCGAGACTTTCTTT. It codes for CASSTGTVETFF. Looking up the rest from reference TRBV7-9 and TRBJ1-1 gives the full variable domain: DTGVSQNPRHKITKRGQNVTFRCDPISEHNRLYWYRQTLGQGPEFLTYFQNEAQLEKSRLLSDRFSAERPKGSFSTLEIQRTEQGDSAMYLCASSTGTVETFFGQGTRLTVV.

The chain is built from TRBV5-4 and TRBJ1-1; unclear D gene. CDR1 is SGHNT, CDR2 YYREEE, per germline (reference sequence). V was trimmed by 2 bases and J by 6 bases, leaving 14 bases between them. The CDR3 is 14 amino acids. The CDR3, as DNA: TGTGCCAGCAGCTTCGTGTCTAACCCTTCTGAAGCTTTCTTT. Protein sequence: CASSFVSNPSEAFF.

This chain joins TRBV11-3 and TRBJ2-7; TRBD1 might be the D (6 bases). Trimming shortened V by 4 bases and J by 3 bases, and 19 bases separated the two germline ends. This CDR3 has 16 amino acids. Per the germline V gene, CDR1 is SGHNT and CDR2 is YENEEA. This CDR3 reads CASSSSGQPAFYEQYV. The CDR3 coding sequence is TGTGCCAGCAGCTCGAGCGGACAGCCCGCTTTCTACGAGCAGTACGTC.

The chain combines TRBV3-1 (or the pseudogene TRBV3-2) with TRBJ2-5, with D possibly being TRBD1 (5 bases). Germline CDR1 LGHDT, CDR2 YNNKEL (reference sequence). V shed 4 bases and J shed 12 bases, with 15 bases lying between them. The CDR3 is made up of 12 amino acids. The CDR3 loop is CASSRVTGSEYF. The CDR3 region has the DNA TGTGCCAGCAGCCGCGTTACAGGATCGGAGTACTTC.

The chain uses TRBV5-1 and TRBJ1-6; D ambiguous. Germline V gene data show CDR1 as SGHRS and CDR2 as YFSETQ. With 0 bases removed from V and 7 bases from J, the gap between germline ends came to 11 bases. This CDR3 has 15 residues. CDR3 sequence: CASSLEAAVNSPLHF. In nucleotides, the CDR3 is TGCGCCAGCAGCTTGGAGGCGGCAGTAAATTCACCCCTCCACTTT.

This clone was found once. The chain links TRBV3-1 (or the pseudogene TRBV3-2) to TRBJ1-6, with a weak D call TRBD1 (5 bases). V was cut by 5 bases and J by 10 bases, with 9 bases left in between. Germline CDR1 reads LGHDT; CDR2 reads YNNKEL (reference sequence). CDR3 length: 12 amino acids. CDR3 DNA sequence: TGTGCCAGCAGCGCGCAGGGATCACCCCTCCACTTT. This encodes CASSAQGSPLHF.

J is TRBJ2-2 and V is TRBV7-6; 8 bases are a match to TRBD2. This CDR3 contains 15 residues. The V gene's germline CDR1 is SGHVS and CDR2 FNYEAQ. V shed 2 bases, J shed 4 bases, and the junction held 3 bases outside the gene matches. CDR3 protein: CASSLSRGGTGELFF. The CDR3, as DNA: TGTGCCAGCAGCTTAAGTCGGGGGGGCACCGGGGAGCTGTTTTTT.

This sequence joins TRBV5-1 and TRBJ1-2; 7 nucleotides align to TRBD1. The germline V gene has CDR1 SGHRS and CDR2 YFSETQ. CDR3 size: 13 residues. The V gene end was trimmed by 4 bases and the J gene end by 6 bases; junction bases not matched to a gene: 6. The CDR3 spells CASSLGQTDGYTF. The CDR3 DNA reads as TGCGCCAGCAGCCTGGGACAGACGGATGGCTACACCTTC.

This clone was recorded once. The V and J genes are TRBV24-1 and TRBJ1-5; 9 bases are a match to TRBD1. CDR3 length: 18 residues. Germline V gene sequence: CDR1 KGHDR, CDR2 SFDVKD. The ends lost 4 bases at V and 2 bases at J; junction bases unmatched: 11. The DNA of the CDR3 is TGTGCCACCAGTGACCCGGGACAGGGAGGATTGGGCAATCAGCCCCAGCATTTT. Its protein product is CATSDPGQGGLGNQPQHF.

This clone showed up just once. The CDR3, as DNA: TGTGCCAGCTCTCCCACAAGGGACTTACGACTTAATGAGCAGTTCTTC. Amino acid sequence: CASSPTRDLRLNEQFF. J is TRBJ2-1 and V is TRBV18; tentatively, D is TRBD2 (6 bases). Trimming stripped 6 bases from V and 7 bases from J, with 22 bases between. The CDR3 loop spans 16 amino acids. Germline CDR1 reads KGHSH; CDR2 reads LQKENI.

This sequence joins TRBV9 and TRBJ1-2, with 7 bases matching TRBD1. V shed 4 bases, J shed 5 bases, and the junction held 11 bases outside the gene matches. Germline V gene data show CDR1 as SGDLS and CDR2 as YYNGEE. This CDR3 has 15 residues. As DNA, the CDR3 is TGTGCCAGCAGCCTAACCTCAGGGGGTGGATATGGCTACACCTTC. Residues: CASSLTSGGGYGYTF.

The chain links TRBV7-9 to TRBJ2-3; a weak D match, TRBD2 (5 bases). Germline loops: CDR1 SEHNR, CDR2 FQNEAQ (reference sequence). Trimming cost V 1 base and J 4 bases, with 18 bases left between them. The CDR3 length is 17 residues. CDR3 sequence: CASSLEISGLAADTQYF. The CDR3 DNA sequence: TGTGCCAGCAGCTTAGAGATCTCCGGGCTAGCAGCAGATACGCAGTATTTT.

The V call is TRBV11-2, the J call TRBJ2-3, with D possibly matching TRBD2 (5 bases). V was shortened by 4 bases and J by 6 bases, with 17 bases between the two germline ends. Germline V lookup: CDR1 SGHAT, CDR2 FQNNGV. CDR3 size: 15 residues. CDR3 sequence: CASSSWTSPRDTQYF. The DNA of the CDR3 is TGTGCCAGCAGCTCCTGGACTTCTCCCCGTGATACGCAGTATTTT.

The gene calls are TRBV2 and TRBJ1-4, with TRBD1 identical over 7 bases. Germline CDR1 reads SNHLY; CDR2 reads FYNNEI. With V trimmed by 6 bases and J by 15 bases, 13 bases remained unmatched. CDR3 length: 13 residues. The CDR3 bases are TGTGCCAGCAGCACCGGGACAGACGATTGGGTGTTTTTT. The encoded protein is CASSTGTDDWVFF.

This chain joins TRBV7-9 and TRBJ1-1; D is uncertain. This CDR3 has 13 amino acids. V lost 8 bases, J lost 0 bases, and 10 bases lay in between. Germline V lookup: CDR1 SEHNR, CDR2 FQNEAQ (reference sequence). The CDR3 region has the DNA TGTGCCAGCCGCCGGGAGATGAACACTGAAGCTTTCTTT. Residues: CASRREMNTEAFF.

The chain joins TRBV3-1 (or the pseudogene TRBV3-2) to TRBJ2-4, with a weak D call TRBD1 (6 bases). Trimming removed 0 bases at V and 2 bases at J, with 8 bases between. CDR1 LGHDT and CDR2 YNNKEL come from the germline V gene (reference sequence). CDR3 size: 15 residues. The CDR3 reads CASSQDGTPKNIQYF. CDR3 DNA sequence: TGTGCCAGCAGCCAAGACGGGACACCCAAAAACATTCAGTACTTC.

V gene TRBV6-5 combines with J gene TRBJ2-7, with 8 bases identical to TRBD1. J lost 0 bases, V lost 6 bases, and 7 bases had no gene match. This CDR3 spans 15 amino acids. Germline V gene sequence: CDR1 MNHEY, CDR2 SVGAGI. The CDR3 reads CASSEIQGVSYEQYF. The CDR3 DNA follows: TGTGCCAGCAGCGAGATACAGGGGGTCTCCTACGAGCAGTACTTC.

The rearrangement joins TRBV11-2 to TRBJ2-3, with 14 bases fitting TRBD2. The CDR3 sequence is 18 residues long. V gave up 5 bases and J gave up 0 bases; unmatched junction bases: 7. Per the germline V gene, CDR1 is SGHAT and CDR2 is FQNNGV. As DNA, the CDR3 is TGTGCCAGCAGCCCGGGGACTAGCGGGGGAACTAGCACAGATACGCAGTATTTT. It encodes CASSPGTSGGTSTDTQYF. Full variable domain (remainder filled in from reference TRBV11-2 and TRBJ2-3): EAGVAQSPRYKIIEKRQSVAFWCNPISGHATLYWYQQILGQGPKLLIQFQNNGVVDDSQLPKDRFSAERLKGVDSTLKIQPAKLEDSAVYLCASSPGTSGGTSTDTQYFGPGTRLTVL.

The genes are TRBV7-9 and TRBJ2-1, with TRBD1 matching over 11 bases. This CDR3 is 13 amino acids long. Germline V CDR1 and CDR2: SEHNR, FQNEAQ (reference sequence). With V trimmed by 6 bases and J by 10 bases, 5 bases remained unmatched. CDR3 loop: CASRKGQGGEQFF. CDR3 bases: TGTGCCAGCAGAAAGGGACAGGGGGGCGAGCAGTTCTTC.

This chain joins TRBV9 and TRBJ2-5, with TRBD2 matching over 9 bases. The J segment lost 5 bases and the V segment lost 0 bases, leaving 8 bases of the junction unmatched. This CDR3 spans 16 amino acids. Germline V gives CDR1 SGDLS, CDR2 YYNGEE. CDR3 nucleotides: TGTGCCAGCAGCGTAGGGGGCGGGGGGGCATTCGAGACCCAGTACTTC. Protein sequence: CASSVGGGGAFETQYF.

The chain recombines TRBV28 with TRBJ2-7; D is perhaps TRBD2 (6 bases). Germline lookup yields CDR1 MDHEN and CDR2 SYDVKM. This CDR3 has 14 residues. V was shortened by 2 bases and J by 2 bases, with 10 bases between the two germline ends. Here the CDR3 DNA reads TGTGCCAGCAGTTTAGGCGGGGACCCCTACGAGCAGTACGTC. Its protein is CASSLGGDPYEQYV.